The 2 T cell receptor beta chains given below trace back to one sample, sequenced in a study of blood T cell repertoires in COVID-19. The data were produced by immunoSEQ multiplex PCR, yet TCRdb's version contains in-frame clones alone and is incomplete. The data show 210,000 or so clones, 85% to 90% seen once. The sample was peripheral blood. These receptors were collected from a man between 18 and 29 years old with active or convalescent COVID-19.

The J gene is TRBJ2-3, the V gene TRBV27, with D maybe TRBD2 (5 bases). CDR1 and CDR2 (germline): MNHEY, SMNVEV (reference sequence). CDR3 size: 14 residues. Trimming left V 4 bases short and J 5 bases short, with 13 bases between. Here the CDR3 reads CASSWSGSVDTQYF. In DNA form, the CDR3 reads TGTGCCAGCAGTTGGTCTGGGAGTGTAGATACGCAGTATTTT.

This clone was observed a single time. V and J are TRBV12-3 or TRBV12-4 and TRBJ2-2; D uncertain. CDR3 length: 12 amino acids. Trimming pared 3 bases from V and 6 bases from J, leaving 5 bases between. This chain's CDR3 is CASSLFSGELFF. As DNA, the CDR3 is TGTGCCAGCAGTTTGTTCTCCGGGGAGCTGTTTTTT.